This T cell receptor (beta chain) was identified in a study of T cells in Graves' hyperthyroidism and ophthalmopathy. The study included ophthalmopathy patients with Clinical Activity Score at least 3, NOSPECS grade at least 4 and duration under 3 months. RNA transcripts provided the source from which TCR beta CDR3 regions were amplified. A set of HTBI primers served as the primers for a first-round RT-PCR of the TCR CDR3. From the multiplex PCR reads, TCRdb called clonotypes with MiXCR, one entry per CDR3 protein. This table holds some 350,000 distinct CDR3 sequences, roughly 15% found once. This CDR3 has 13 amino acids. Trimming shortened V by 2 bases and J by 6 bases, and 7 bases separated the two germline ends.

Sample: blood. This TCR derives from a woman aged 55-69 years with Graves' ophthalmopathy. The rearrangement joins TRBV12-3 or TRBV12-4 to TRBJ2-2; TRBD1 might be the D (5 bases). The CDR3 region has the DNA TGTGCCAGCAGTTTAAAGGGGTCCGGGGAGCTGTTTTTT. Its translation is CASSLKGSGELFF.